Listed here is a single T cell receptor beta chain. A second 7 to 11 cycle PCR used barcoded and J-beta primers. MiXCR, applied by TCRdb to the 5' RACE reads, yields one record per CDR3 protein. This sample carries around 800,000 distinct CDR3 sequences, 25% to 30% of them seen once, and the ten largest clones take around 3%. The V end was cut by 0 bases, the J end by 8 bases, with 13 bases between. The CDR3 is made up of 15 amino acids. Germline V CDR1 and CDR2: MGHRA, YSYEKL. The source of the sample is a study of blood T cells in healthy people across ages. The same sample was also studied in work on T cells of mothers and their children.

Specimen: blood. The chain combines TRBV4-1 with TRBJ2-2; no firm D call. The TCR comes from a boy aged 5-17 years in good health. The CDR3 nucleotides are TGCGCCAGCAGCCAAGATCCGGCGATGACGGGGGAGCTGTTTTTT. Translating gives CASSQDPAMTGELFF.